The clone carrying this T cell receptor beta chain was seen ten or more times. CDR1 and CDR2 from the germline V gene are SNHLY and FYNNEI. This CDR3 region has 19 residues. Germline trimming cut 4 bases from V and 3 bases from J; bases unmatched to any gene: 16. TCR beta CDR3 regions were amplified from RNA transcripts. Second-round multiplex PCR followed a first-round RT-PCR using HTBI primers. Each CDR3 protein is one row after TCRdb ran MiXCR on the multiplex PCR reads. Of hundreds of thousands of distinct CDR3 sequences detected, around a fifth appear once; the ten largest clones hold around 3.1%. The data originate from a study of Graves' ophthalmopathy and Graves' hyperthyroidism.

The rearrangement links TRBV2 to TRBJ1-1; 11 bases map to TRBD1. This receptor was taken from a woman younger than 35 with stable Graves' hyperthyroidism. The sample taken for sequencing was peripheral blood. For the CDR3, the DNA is TGTGCCAGCAGTGCCCGAACTAGGACAGGGGGCGGTTTCGACACTGAAGCTTTCTTT. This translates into CASSARTRTGGGFDTEAFF.